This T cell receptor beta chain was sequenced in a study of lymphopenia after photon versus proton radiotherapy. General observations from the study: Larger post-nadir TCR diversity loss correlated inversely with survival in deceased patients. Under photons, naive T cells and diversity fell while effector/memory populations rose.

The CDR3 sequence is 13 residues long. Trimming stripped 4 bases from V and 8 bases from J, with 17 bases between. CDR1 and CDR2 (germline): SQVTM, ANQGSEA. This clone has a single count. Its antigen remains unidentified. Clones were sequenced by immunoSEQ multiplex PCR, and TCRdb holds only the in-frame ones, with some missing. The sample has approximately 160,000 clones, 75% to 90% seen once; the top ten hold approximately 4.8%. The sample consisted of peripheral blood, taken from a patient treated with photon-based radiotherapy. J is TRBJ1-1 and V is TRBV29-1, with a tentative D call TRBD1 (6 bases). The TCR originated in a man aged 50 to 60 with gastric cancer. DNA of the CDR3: TGCAGCGTTGTAAACAGGGAAGGGAGGGAAGCTTTCTTT. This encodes CSVVNREGREAFF.